This TCR beta chain originates from a study of cytomegalovirus exposure and HLA in healthy donors (dated by TCRdb to 2015 to 2018). For the wider study: An earlier analysis of 550 to 700 of the donors reported 276 Gb of sequence data and roughly 110 million unique TCR beta sequences from some 180 million T cells. Rather than drawing on any new phenotypic data, the later analysis identified candidate immune exposures from TCR beta sequences and the way those sequences occurred across donors. An earlier analysis of approximately 500 of the donors applied high-throughput TCR beta sequencing to assess whether each TCR beta V gene segment acted as functional or pseudogenic. The study combined high-throughput TCR immunosequencing, statistical association of individual TCRs with disease status, and machine learning to predict cytomegalovirus infection status. Every discovery cohort repertoire had been produced on one sequencing platform. A later analysis re-examined previously published TCR beta repertoires from about 700 donors and added high-resolution HLA genotyping to investigate patterns of TCR occurrence. Besides the first cohort of about 730 subjects, a separate validation cohort made up of over 100 different subjects was used. Both class I and class II loci were covered by HLA typing, at four-digit resolution. The T cell repertoires of under 750 subjects were profiled by immunosequencing and related to cytomegalovirus serostatus. Among roughly 400 genotyped donors of the cohort, an average of roughly 230,000 unique TCR beta nucleotide sequences was sequenced per donor, of which approximately 19% were non-productive. Genome-wide SNP genotypes for about 60% of the roughly 670 donors were used in a later genetic analysis, which treated that subset as a discovery cohort. Roughly 290 gigabases of sequencing data and 70 million to 95 million unique TCR sequences made up an early release that covered approximately 650 HLA-typed donors. Among the roughly 400 genotyped donors, 75% to 90% belonged to the genetic ancestry cluster associated with self-reported Caucasian donors. The number of donors typed differed by locus, with 629-630 for A, B, C, DRB1 and DQB1, around 520 for DQA1, about 610 for DPA1, and 472 for DPB1. Donor age, sex, ethnicity and CMV serostatus were compiled alongside the repertoire data. The aim of the study was to test whether cataloging public T cell receptors could identify signatures of past pathogen exposure. About five DR-DQ haplotypes were treated as single units for association and clustering because of strong linkage in the cohort. The paper as a whole reports these results and caveats: A further reported finding was that TCR beta sequences accurately predicted the HLA-A and HLA-B alleles for most subjects in the first cohort. When HLA alleles, especially DR and DQ, strongly co-occurred, attributing TCR associations to individual alleles was difficult. Because some donors lacked HLA typing at each locus, the association tests relied only on the typed subset. The only immune exposure information available for the cohort was CMV serostatus. Broadly in line with IMGT annotations, most TCR beta V segments showed up in productive rearrangements about 87% or about 30% of the time in an earlier analysis of approximately 640 of the donors. Several of the top co-occurrence clusters appeared to be linked to parvovirus B19, influenza, CMV and Epstein-Barr virus, according to a later analysis. In both the original and validation cohorts, the classifier was reported to diagnose cytomegalovirus status with high specificity and sensitivity. A later analysis found that TCR association rates varied across HLA loci, with DRB1 alleles showing the most associated TCRs and HLA-C alleles the fewest. While some public TCRs were present in many individuals, most TCR sequences turned up only very rarely across donors. The 87-base-pair reads could not distinguish some IMGT-functional V segments, including TRBV6-2 and TRBV6-3, so those segments were excluded. Sequencing depth was assumed to be roughly uniform across donors in the presence/absence analyses, though that assumption may not hold. Linkage disequilibrium might explain the correlated functional status among segregating V segments, but an unknown experimental factor could not be excluded. A later analysis found that HLA-associated TCR beta chains were more clonally expanded and had lower generation probabilities than equally common non-associated chains. Most CMV-associated TCR beta chains appeared to be HLA-restricted in a later analysis, and the HLA associations seemed to be driven largely by CMV exposure. According to the authors, the approach could potentially be generalized to other disease states and immunological phenotypes. This cohort had only TCR beta chains sequenced, and the lack of alpha or paired-chain data limited which features could be detected. The earlier analysis of almost 600 of the donors excluded seventeen rarely observed V segments, including chromosome 9 orphons, because counts were too low. Three of the identified cytomegalovirus-associated TCR beta chains were confirmed in vitro to be specific for cytomegalovirus antigens. A later genetic analysis reported fewer N-insertions in productive TCRs among donors in an Asian-associated ancestry cluster than the roughly 640-donor mean. A later genetic analysis associated a missense DCLRE1C variant with V-gene and J-gene trimming of TCR beta chains, and an independent cohort replicated the association. The study listed 164 TCR beta chains as associated with cytomegalovirus. In a later analysis, some 17,000 TCR beta sequences were associated with specific HLA alleles at a false discovery rate of 0.05. A group of highly shared sequence variants was considered likely to be a technical artifact of the sequencing pipeline.

The library was made by the immunoSEQ multiplex PCR assay. For the multiplex PCR, a mixture combining 60 forward primers for TCR Vbeta segments and 13 reverse primers for TCR Jbeta segments was used. The CDR3 region of rearranged TCR beta genes was amplified from genomic DNA with a multiplex PCR assay. Amplified TCR beta libraries were sequenced as 87-base-pair reads on the Illumina HiSeq System. On the study's bioinformatics: Across the 500 to 750 repertoires, a later analysis counted tens of millions of unique TCR beta chains, 9.5 million to 12 million of which were shared by at least two donors. To remove PCR and sequencing errors, raw reads were error-corrected and collapsed into unique sequences using a nearest-neighbor algorithm that merged closely related sequences. V, D and J gene segments were assigned by aligning CDR3 sequences to IMGT reference sequences. Each retained sequence needed at least a six-nucleotide match to both a V gene segment and a J gene segment. Rearrangements were classified as productive when the CDR3 lacked stop codons and remained in frame with V and J, and all other rearrangements were classified as non-productive. CDR3 was defined according to IMGT convention as the region running from the second conserved V-encoded cysteine to the conserved J-encoded phenylalanine. The earlier analysis of about 610 of the donors excluded any sequence lacking an unambiguous match to a single V gene segment. In an earlier analysis of some 590 of the donors, V segments were called functional above 56.7% productive rearrangements and were called segregating when the between-donor standard deviation exceeded 5%. A statistical classification framework was built to diagnose cytomegalovirus status from the catalog of TCR beta chain sequences. In a later analysis, TCR nucleotide sequences were compared against IMGT/GENE-DB human TR gene sequences so that V and J genes could be assigned. The TCRdist pipeline was used in a later analysis to assign CDR3 sequences and most-parsimonious VDJ recombination scenarios. In a later analysis, each TCR beta chain was defined by its CDR3 amino acid sequence together with its V-gene family, and reads lacking a unique V-gene family were excluded. To address suspected cross-contamination and a sequencing artifact, a later analysis removed around 590 highly shared, low-generation-probability nucleotide sequences. In a later analysis, a clonal expansion index for each public chain was calculated from normalized within-repertoire ranks of inferred template counts. Generation probabilities in a later analysis came from a VDJ recombination model fitted to out-of-frame rearrangements, and those results were checked against IGoR. In a later analysis, TCR-TCR, TCR-HLA and TCR-CMV co-occurrence was scored with hypergeometric tests, and a repertoire-size bias correction was applied to TCR pairs. A later analysis estimated false discovery rates by permuting HLA or CMV assignments 20 times. A later analysis grouped co-occurring TCRs with DBSCAN, adding TCRdist sequence similarity when clustering within HLA-allele-positive subsets. Co-occurrence clustering excluded repertoires with fewer than 30,000 or more than 120,000 public chains, plus five with anomalous nucleotide sharing. Sourced from immuneACCESS, this table was stored by TCRdb with only in-frame sequences that have V and J called. A share of the clones is absent; for the studies checked, an unresolved V gene accounts for under half, and the remainder has no known explanation. The V and J calls and clone size come from that table; D and trimming were worked out from the DNA. Recorded for this sample are 140,000 to 150,000 clones; 79% of them occurred a single time. The leading ten clones occupy around 6.7% of the sample.

The CDR3 starts with the cysteine, ends with the phenylalanine, and has 17 residues. The only DNA kept is the CDR3, 51 bases in frame from the first base. The germline V gene supplies CDR1 SGDLS and CDR2 YYNGEE. Ends trimmed: V by 4 bases, J by 0 bases; bases unmatched to a gene: 12. A note on this clone: Its antigen remains undetermined. No qualities accompany the bases; no much larger clone lies one base away.

The cohort consisted of some 670 healthy bone marrow donors. All cohort members were sampled while nominally healthy, although unrecorded immune exposures were likely present. The donor tested CMV seropositive, placing the donor among the 289 seropositive members of the cohort. Every donor gave a peripheral blood sample, and the peripheral blood mononuclear cells from that sample were used for TCR beta sequencing. Genomic DNA extraction from the blood cell samples was performed with the Qiagen DNeasy Blood Extraction Kit. Material for sequencing was PBMCs. The receptor was derived from a woman aged 35 to 49 in good health and CMV-seropositive. This chain is built from TRBV9 and TRBJ2-5, with 7 central nucleotides matching TRBD2. The DNA is as follows: TGTGCCAGCAGCTCTACTACTAGCGTCGGGTACCAAGAGACCCAGTACTTC. This yields the protein CASSSTTSVGYQETQYF.